A single sample gave rise to the 4 T cell receptor beta chains below, sequenced in a study of regulatory T cells in long-lasting Graves disease. Time point meaning: newly diagnosed GD, antithyroid drugs for less than 3 months. Construction of the TCR library relied on RNA isolated from PBMCs. TCR beta libraries were built with iRepertoire HTBI primers and Arm-PCR of CDR3 regions. TCRdb used MiXCR to reprocess the multiplex PCR reads, holding one entry per CDR3 protein. The sample includes 300,000 to 450,000 distinct CDR3 sequences, 15% seen only once; the top ten take 20% to 25%. Sequencing was performed on peripheral blood mononuclear cells (PBMCs), taken at new diagnosis, from a patient treated with antithyroid drugs. These receptors originate from a female donor with Graves disease.

The gene calls are TRBV7-8 and TRBJ2-2; maybe TRBD2 (7 bases). The V end was cut by 4 bases, the J end by 1 base, with 13 bases between. The CDR3 consists of 16 residues. Germline CDR1 reads SGHVS; CDR2 reads FQNEAQ. CDR3 protein: CASSSGGGMNTGELFF. The CDR3 nucleotides are TGTGCCAGCAGCTCAGGCGGGGGCATGAACACCGGGGAGCTGTTTTTT.

This clonotype was observed at least ten times. The V and J genes are TRBV11-2 and TRBJ2-3; tentatively, D is TRBD2 (6 bases). The CDR3 contains 16 residues. Germline CDR1 and CDR2: SGHAT and FQNNGV. Trimming left V 3 bases short and J 6 bases short, with 19 bases between. In DNA form, the CDR3 reads TGTGCCAGCAGCTTTGAGAGGCGGGGAACCGCGGATACGCAGTATTTT. This encodes CASSFERRGTADTQYF.

This clonotype was counted at least ten times. The chain recombines TRBV3-1 with TRBJ1-2; D gene unclear. The CDR3 covers 14 residues. The V and J ends lost 4 bases and 7 bases respectively, with 16 bases between them. CDR1 LGHDT and CDR2 YNNKEL come from the germline V gene (reference sequence). The CDR3 DNA reads as TGTGCCAGCAGCCGTCCGGCGGCGGGCGCTGGCTACACCTTC. This translates into CASSRPAAGAGYTF.

Ten or more counts support this clonotype. The V and J genes are TRBV28 and TRBJ2-7, with TRBD1 matching over 8 bases. There are 14 residues in the CDR3. Germline assignment: CDR1 MDHEN and CDR2 SYDVKM. With 2 bases clipped from V and 5 bases from J, the junction kept 5 bases outside the gene matches. The CDR3 nucleotides read TGTGCCAGCAGTTTAGAGCAGGGGGCCCACGAGCAGTACTTC. Protein product: CASSLEQGAHEQYF. Together with reference TRBV28 and TRBJ2-7, the CDR3 gives the full variable domain: DVKVTQSSRYLVKRTGEKVFLECVQDMDHENMFWYRQDPGLGLRLIYFSYDVKMKEKGDIPEGYSVSREKKERFSLILESASTNQTSMYLCASSLEQGAHEQYFGPGTRLTVT.